These 10 T cell receptor beta chains originate from one sample sequenced in a study of blood T cell repertoires in COVID-19. The method was immunoSEQ multiplex PCR; TCRdb's version includes in-frame clones alone and lacks a portion of them. Of about 290,000 clones in the sample, 85% are singletons; the top ten hold approximately 4.1%. The sequenced sample was peripheral blood. Every receptor here comes from a woman in her fifties or sixties with active or convalescent COVID-19.

The chain links TRBV7-2 to TRBJ2-7; no clear D gene. CDR3 length: 15 amino acids. The V end lost 5 bases, the J end lost 2 bases, and 16 bases lay between the germline ends. From germline, CDR1 is SGHTA and CDR2 FQGNSA. CDR3 residues: CASSPENGFAYEQYF. The CDR3 nucleotides read TGTGCCAGCAGCCCCGAGAACGGGTTCGCCTACGAGCAGTACTTC.

This clone was observed once. The chain joins TRBV7-8 to TRBJ2-5, with D possibly TRBD1 on 5 matching bases. Trimming took off 2 bases at V and 4 bases at J, with 14 bases between the two ends. CDR1 is SGHVS and CDR2 is FQNEAQ in the germline V gene. The CDR3 has 15 residues. The DNA of the CDR3 is TGTGCCAGCAGCTTATTGGGCAGGGAACGAGAGACCCAGTACTTC. Amino acid sequence: CASSLLGRERETQYF.

The chain is built from TRBV2 and TRBJ1-6, with a tentative D call TRBD1 (5 bases). CDR1 SNHLY and CDR2 FYNNEI come from the germline V gene. The CDR3 length is 16 residues. Trimming left V 2 bases short and J 9 bases short, with 17 bases between. CDR3 coding DNA: TGTGCCAGCAGTGAACTGGGGCCGTCGGGAGGTTCACCCCTCCACTTT. Amino acids: CASSELGPSGGSPLHF.

This clone was seen a handful of times. J is TRBJ1-3 and V is TRBV7-9, with D possibly being TRBD1 (5 bases). Looked up from germline, CDR1 is SEHNR and CDR2 is FQNEAQ (reference sequence). V lost 5 bases, J lost 3 bases, and 14 bases lay in between. This CDR3 contains 15 residues. The CDR3 reads CASSVVGGGGNTIYF. The DNA for the CDR3 is TGTGCCAGCAGCGTAGTCGGGGGTGGTGGAAACACCATATATTTT.

The chain carries TRBV15 and TRBJ2-3; TRBD1 might be the D (5 bases). Trimming removed 5 bases from V and 4 bases from J, with 13 bases in between. CDR3 length: 14 amino acids. The germline V gene has CDR1 LNHNV and CDR2 YYDKDF (reference sequence). The CDR3 nucleotides read TGTGCCACCAGCTTAGGGGAAATCCCAGATACGCAGTATTTT. Amino acids: CATSLGEIPDTQYF. Filled out from reference TRBV15 and TRBJ2-3, the complete variable domain reads DAMVIQNPRYQVTQFGKPVTLSCSQTLNHNVMYWYQQKSSQAPKLLFHYYDKDFNNEADTPDNFQSRRPNTSFCFLDIRSPGLGDTAMYLCATSLGEIPDTQYFGPGTRLTVL.

The V gene is TRBV10-3, the J gene TRBJ1-2; 9 bases are a match to TRBD1. The CDR3 sequence is 20 residues long. Per germline, CDR1 ENHRY and CDR2 SYGVKD. Trimming cost V 3 bases and J 1 base; bases outside gene matches: 18. CDR3 region: CAISDVGGQGSSPINYGYTF. CDR3 bases: TGTGCCATCAGTGACGTAGGGGGACAGGGTTCGTCACCGATTAACTATGGCTACACCTTC.

The V gene is TRBV10-2, the J gene TRBJ1-5; 7 bases map to TRBD1. V trimming: 10 bases; J trimming: 4 bases; junction bases outside the gene matches: 7. Germline V lookup: CDR1 WSHSY, CDR2 SAAADI. The CDR3 totals 13 residues. CDR3: CATRATGNQPQHF. CDR3 bases: TGCGCCACCAGAGCGACAGGGAATCAGCCCCAGCATTTT.

This clone was counted a few times. The chain is built from TRBV9 and TRBJ2-5, with TRBD2 identical over 9 bases. The germline gives CDR1 SGDLS, CDR2 YYNGEE. CDR3 length equals 17 residues. V shed 0 bases and J 0 bases; nucleotides not matched to a gene: 6. CDR3 DNA sequence: TGTGCCAGCAGCGTAGTGGCTAGCGGGGAATACCAAGAGACCCAGTACTTC. Its translation: CASSVVASGEYQETQYF.

V gene TRBV19 combines with J gene TRBJ2-3; a possible D gene is TRBD1 (6 bases). Germline CDR1 LNHDA, CDR2 SQIVND (reference sequence). The CDR3 spans 14 residues. Trimming took off 6 bases at V and 6 bases at J, with 16 bases between the two ends. The CDR3, as DNA: TGTGCCAGTAGAAACATAGATCAGGGGGATACGCAGTATTTT. The encoded protein is CASRNIDQGDTQYF.

The chain couples TRBV18 to TRBJ2-7; 7 nucleotides line up with TRBD1. CDR3 size: 16 residues. V was pared by 6 bases and J by 0 bases, with 11 bases of the junction left unmatched. Germline loops: CDR1 KGHSH, CDR2 LQKENI. The CDR3 loop reads CASSPPTGLSSYEQYF. CDR3 bases: TGTGCCAGCTCTCCTCCGACAGGGCTGAGCTCCTACGAGCAGTACTTC.